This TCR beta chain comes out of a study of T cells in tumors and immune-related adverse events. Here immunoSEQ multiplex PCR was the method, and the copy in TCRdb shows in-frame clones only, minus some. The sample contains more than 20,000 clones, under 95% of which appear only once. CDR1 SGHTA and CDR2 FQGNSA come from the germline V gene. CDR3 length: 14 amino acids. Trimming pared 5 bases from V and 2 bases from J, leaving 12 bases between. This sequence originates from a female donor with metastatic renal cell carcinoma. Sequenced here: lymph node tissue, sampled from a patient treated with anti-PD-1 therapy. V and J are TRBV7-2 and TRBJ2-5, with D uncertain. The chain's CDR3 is CASSPTSTQETQYF. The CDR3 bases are TGTGCCAGCAGCCCGACGAGCACTCAAGAGACCCAGTACTTC.